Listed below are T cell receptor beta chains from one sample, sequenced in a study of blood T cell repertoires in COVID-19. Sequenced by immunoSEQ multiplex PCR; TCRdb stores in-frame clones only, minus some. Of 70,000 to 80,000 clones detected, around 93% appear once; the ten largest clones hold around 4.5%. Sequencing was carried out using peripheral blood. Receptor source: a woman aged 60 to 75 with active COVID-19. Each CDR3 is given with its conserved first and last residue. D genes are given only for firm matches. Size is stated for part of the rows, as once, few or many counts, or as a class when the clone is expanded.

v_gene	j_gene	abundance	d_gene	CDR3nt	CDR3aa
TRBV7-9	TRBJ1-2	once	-	TGTGCCAGCAGCCCGTCTGGACACTATTCCTATGGCTACACCTTC	CASSPSGHYSYGYTF
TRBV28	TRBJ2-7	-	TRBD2	TGTGCCAGCAGTTCGAAAAAGCGGGAGGGGCACTACGAGCAGTACTTC	CASSSKKREGHYEQYF
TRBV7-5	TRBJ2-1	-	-	TGTGTCAGAAGCCCGGGCGGAATGGCAGGGAAGGTACGGAATGAGCAGTTCTTC	CVRSPGGMAGKVRNEQFF
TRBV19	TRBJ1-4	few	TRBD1	TGTGCCAGTAGAGAGGGACAGGGAATCGAAAAACTGTTTTTT	CASREGQGIEKLFF
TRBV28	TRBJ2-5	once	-	TGTGCCAGCAGTTTATCTTTAGTACAAGAGACCCAGTACTTC	CASSLSLVQETQYF
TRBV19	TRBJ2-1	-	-	TGTGCCAGCGCAAGCTTAACTACGCCCTCCTACAATGAGCAGTTCTTC	CASASLTTPSYNEQFF
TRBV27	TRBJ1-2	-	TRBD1	TGTGCCAGCAGCCCGACCGGGACAGGGGGCGCGAGGGTGTTTGGCTACACCTTC	CASSPTGTGGARVFGYTF
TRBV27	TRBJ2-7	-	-	TGTGCCAGCGGACATACGGACTACGAGCAGTACTTC	CASGHTDYEQYF
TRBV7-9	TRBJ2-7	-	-	TGTGCCAGCAGCTTACCGGGACTCTACGAGCAGTACTTC	CASSLPGLYEQYF
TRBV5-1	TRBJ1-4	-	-	TGCGCCAGCAGCTCGGGACAAATCTCAACTAATGAAAAACTGTTTTTT	CASSSGQISTNEKLFF
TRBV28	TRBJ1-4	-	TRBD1	TGTGCCAGCAGTTTATCACAGGGGAATGAAAAACTGTTTTTT	CASSLSQGNEKLFF
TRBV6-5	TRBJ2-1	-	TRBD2	TGTGCCAGCAGAATTACTAGCGGGAGAGTTGGTGAGCAGTTCTTC	CASRITSGRVGEQFF
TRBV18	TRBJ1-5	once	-	TGTGCCAGCTCACTTCAGGCGGGGCAGCCCCAGCATTTT	CASSLQAGQPQHF
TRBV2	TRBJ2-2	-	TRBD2	TGTGCCAGCGGGAGGGAAGTCACCGGGGAGCTGTTTTTT	CASGREVTGELFF
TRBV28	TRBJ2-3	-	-	TGTGCCAGCAGTTTCGAGGGTGGTCGAGATACGCAGTATTTT	CASSFEGGRDTQYF
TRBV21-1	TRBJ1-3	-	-	TGTGCCAGCAGCGCGACAGGGACTGGAAACACCATATATTTT	CASSATGTGNTIYF
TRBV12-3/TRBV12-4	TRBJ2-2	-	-	TGTGCCAGTAAGACTTCAGGGCCCGGGGAGCTGTTTTTT	CASKTSGPGELFF
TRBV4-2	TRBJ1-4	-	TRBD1	TGTGCCAGCAGCCAAACTTTGGGACAGGGCTCTAATGAAAAACTGTTTTTT	CASSQTLGQGSNEKLFF
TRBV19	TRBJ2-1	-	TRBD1	TGTGCCAGTAGTGCCTCCGGGACAGGGTTCAATGAGCAGTTCTTC	CASSASGTGFNEQFF
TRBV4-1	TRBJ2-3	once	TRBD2	TGCGCCAGCAGCCAACCCAGGACTAGCGTACTAAGCACAGATACGCAGTATTTT	CASSQPRTSVLSTDTQYF
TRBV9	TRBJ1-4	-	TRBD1	TGTGCCAGCAGCTCACCGACAGGGGAGGCTGAAAAACTGTTTTTT	CASSSPTGEAEKLFF
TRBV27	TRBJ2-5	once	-	TGTGCCAGCAGTCCGACACCTTTTCAGGGGACCCAGTACTTC	CASSPTPFQGTQYF
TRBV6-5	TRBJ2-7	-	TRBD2	TGTGCCAGCAGTTCAGATTGGGGCGGGAGCTCCTACGAGCAGTACTTC	CASSSDWGGSSYEQYF
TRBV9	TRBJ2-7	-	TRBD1	TGTGCCAGCAACCCTACAGGGGACCCCTTTGAGCAGTACTTC	CASNPTGDPFEQYF
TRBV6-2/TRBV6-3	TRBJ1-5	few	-	TGTGCCAGCAGTTACTTGGGCCCCAACCAGCCCGGGCATTTT	CASSYLGPNQPGHF
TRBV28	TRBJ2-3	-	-	TGTGCCAGCAGTTTCAATTTAGCAGATACGCAGTATTTT	CASSFNLADTQYF